The TCR beta chain under discussion was sequenced for a study of blood T cell repertoires in COVID-19. Study in general: Collection of acute and convalescent COVID-19 samples took place in the United States, Italy and Spain. PBMCs, B-cell-depleted T cells, or T cells provided the cDNA or gDNA that made up the material.

The trim removed 3 bases at V and 2 bases at J, leaving 1 base unmatched. This CDR3 spans 14 amino acids. Germline V lookup: CDR1 LNHDA, CDR2 SQIVND (reference sequence). In the original analysis: The authors estimated nucleated cell counts from reference gene primer amplification. Profiled with immunoSEQ multiplex PCR; TCRdb holds only in-frame clones, not every one. Clonal size and the V and J genes are those of that table, whereas D and trimming came from the DNA. This sample carries 250,000 to 300,000 clones, roughly 89% of them seen once, and the ten largest clones take roughly 2.2%. The TCR sequence derives from a man aged 45-65 years with acute or convalescent COVID-19. The V call is TRBV19, the J call TRBJ1-2, with 9 bases that match TRBD1. The sequencing input was peripheral blood. CDR3 loop: CASSIGQGNYGYTF. CDR3 in DNA: TGTGCCAGTAGTATCGGACAGGGGAACTATGGCTACACCTTC.